This T cell receptor (beta chain) was recorded in a study of cytomegalovirus exposure and HLA in healthy donors (dated by TCRdb to 2016 to 2017). The study in broad terms: In an earlier analysis of approximately 500 of the donors, around 290 Gb of sequence data and 117 million unique TCR beta sequences from roughly 180 million T cells were reported. An early release covering 550 to 650 HLA-typed donors comprised about 300 gigabases of sequencing data and around 86 million unique TCR sequences. The genetic ancestry cluster associated with self-reported Caucasian donors included roughly 84% of the 350 to 500 genotyped donors. The study aimed to test whether signatures of past pathogen exposure could be identified by cataloging public T cell receptors. Using immunosequencing, the study profiled T cell repertoires from fewer than 850 subjects and related those repertoires to cytomegalovirus serostatus. Along with the roughly 610-subject first cohort, a separate validation cohort of more than 90 different subjects was used. To predict cytomegalovirus infection status, the study combined high-throughput TCR immunosequencing, statistical association of individual TCRs with disease status, and machine learning. To study patterns of TCR occurrence, a later analysis re-analyzed previously published TCR beta repertoires from several hundred donors and added high-resolution HLA genotyping. Rather than drawing on any new phenotypic data, the later analysis identified candidate immune exposures from TCR beta sequences and the way those sequences occurred across donors. An earlier analysis of approximately 630 of the donors applied high-throughput TCR beta sequencing to assess whether each TCR beta V gene segment acted as functional or pseudogenic. Donor age, sex, ethnicity and CMV serostatus were compiled together with the repertoire data. A later genetic analysis used genome-wide SNP genotypes for about 65% of the roughly 700 donors, treating that subset as a discovery cohort. Every repertoire in the discovery cohort had been generated on one and the same sequencing platform. Class I and class II HLA loci were covered by the typing at four-digit resolution. The number of donors typed differed by locus, with roughly 629-640 for A, B, C, DRB1 and DQB1, 522 for DQA1, about 610 for DPA1, and some 450 for DPB1. A few DR-DQ haplotypes were treated as single units for association and clustering because of strong linkage in the cohort. Among roughly 400 genotyped donors of the cohort, an average of approximately 230,000 unique TCR beta nucleotide sequences were sequenced per donor, roughly 18% of them non-productive.

General findings and caveats noted by the study authors: In a later analysis, TCR association rates were found to vary across HLA loci, with the most associated TCRs seen for DRB1 alleles and the fewest for HLA-C alleles. The study gave a list of 150 to 200 TCR beta chains associated with cytomegalovirus. Presence/absence analyses assumed roughly uniform sequencing depth across donors, an assumption that may not hold. Because counts were too low, some 17 rarely observed V segments, including chromosome 9 orphons, were excluded from the earlier analysis of 587 of the donors. In vitro tests confirmed that a few of the cytomegalovirus-associated TCR beta chains recognize cytomegalovirus antigens. Broadly in line with IMGT annotations, most TCR beta V segments showed up in productive rearrangements about 87% or about 30% of the time in an earlier analysis of some 590 of the donors. A later analysis found that most CMV-associated TCR beta chains appeared HLA-restricted, with HLA associations seemingly driven largely by CMV exposure. Some IMGT-functional V segments, including TRBV6-2 and TRBV6-3, could not be told apart with the 87-base-pair reads, so those segments were excluded. Strong co-occurrence of HLA alleles, especially DR and DQ, made assigning TCR associations to individual alleles difficult. In both the original and validation cohorts, the classifier was reported to diagnose cytomegalovirus status with high specificity and sensitivity. Across donors, most TCR sequences were observed very rarely, whereas some public TCRs were present in many individuals. A further reported finding was that TCR beta sequences accurately predicted the HLA-A and HLA-B alleles for most subjects in the first cohort. The only immune exposure information available for the cohort was CMV serostatus. A later analysis associated 16,951 TCR beta sequences with specific HLA alleles at a false discovery rate of 0.05. It was suggested by the authors that the approach could potentially be generalized to other disease states and immunological phenotypes. An association between a missense DCLRE1C variant and V-gene and J-gene trimming of TCR beta chains was found in a later genetic analysis and replicated in an independent cohort. In this cohort, only TCR beta chains were sequenced, and detectable features were limited by the absence of alpha or paired-chain data. Because some donors lacked HLA typing at each locus, the association tests relied only on the typed subset. Linkage disequilibrium might explain the correlated functional status among segregating V segments, but an unknown experimental factor could not be excluded. Compared with equally common non-associated chains, HLA-associated TCR beta chains in a later analysis were more clonally expanded and had lower generation probabilities. According to a later analysis, parvovirus B19, influenza, CMV and Epstein-Barr virus appeared linked to several top co-occurrence clusters. According to a later genetic analysis, donors in an Asian-associated ancestry cluster had fewer N-insertions in productive TCRs than the approximately 670-donor mean. A cluster of highly shared sequence variants was judged likely to represent a technical artifact of the sequencing pipeline.

This clone was observed a handful of times. What antigen it recognizes has not been identified. Base qualities are not at hand, and no much larger clone is one base apart. The cohort comprised 670 or so healthy bone marrow donors. At the time of sampling, all cohort members were nominally healthy, though unrecorded immune exposures were likely present. The donor tested CMV seronegative and was one of the 352 seronegative cohort members. A peripheral blood sample was collected from each donor, and TCR beta sequencing was performed on peripheral blood mononuclear cells. Genomic DNA was extracted from the blood cell samples with the Qiagen DNeasy Blood Extraction Kit. To prepare the library, the immunoSEQ multiplex PCR assay was applied. For the multiplex PCR, a mixture combining 60 forward primers for TCR Vbeta segments and 13 reverse primers for TCR Jbeta segments was used. A multiplex PCR assay on genomic DNA amplified the CDR3 region of rearranged TCR beta genes. The Illumina HiSeq System was used to sequence the amplified TCR beta libraries as 87-base-pair reads. As for the original processing: In a later analysis, about 80 million unique TCR beta chains were counted across the 500 to 850 repertoires, and roughly 9.9 million of these chains were shared by at least two donors. Raw reads were error-corrected and collapsed into unique sequences with a nearest-neighbor algorithm that merged closely related sequences to remove PCR and sequencing errors. V, D and J gene segments were assigned by aligning CDR3 sequences to IMGT reference sequences. Each retained sequence needed at least a six-nucleotide match to both a V gene segment and a J gene segment. A rearrangement counted as productive if the CDR3 had no stop codons and remained in frame with V and J, and every other rearrangement counted as non-productive. Following IMGT convention, CDR3 was defined as the stretch from the second conserved V-encoded cysteine up to the conserved J-encoded phenylalanine. The earlier analysis of about 500 of the donors excluded sequences that lacked an unambiguous match to a single V gene segment. In an earlier analysis of 587 of the donors, a V segment was called functional when productive rearrangements were above 56.7%, and segregating when the standard deviation between donors exceeded 5%. To diagnose cytomegalovirus status from the catalog of TCR beta chain sequences, a statistical classification framework was built. In a later analysis, TCR nucleotide sequences were compared against IMGT/GENE-DB human TR gene sequences so that V and J genes could be assigned. The TCRdist pipeline was used in a later analysis to assign CDR3 sequences and most-parsimonious VDJ recombination scenarios. In a later analysis, each TCR beta chain was defined by its CDR3 amino acid sequence together with its V-gene family, and reads lacking a unique V-gene family were excluded. A later analysis removed 592 highly shared, low-generation-probability nucleotide sequences to deal with suspected cross-contamination and a sequencing artifact. In a later analysis, a clonal expansion index for each public chain was calculated from normalized within-repertoire ranks of inferred template counts. In a later analysis, generation probabilities were computed using a VDJ recombination model fitted to out-of-frame rearrangements, and the results were checked against IGoR. A later analysis scored TCR-TCR, TCR-HLA and TCR-CMV co-occurrence with hypergeometric tests, applying a repertoire-size bias correction to TCR pairs. False discovery rates were estimated in a later analysis by permuting HLA or CMV assignments 20 times. A later analysis grouped co-occurring TCRs with DBSCAN, adding TCRdist sequence similarity when clustering within HLA-allele-positive subsets. Repertoires with fewer than 30,000 or more than 120,000 public chains, plus five repertoires with anomalous nucleotide sharing, were excluded from co-occurrence clustering. Held by TCRdb, this immuneACCESS table contains in-frame sequences only and omits some clones. Under half of the omission traces to an unresolved V gene where checked; the cause of the rest is unknown. The D gene and trimming were derived from the DNA, and the V and J assignments and clone size from that table. In all, the sample holds under 200,000 clones, and roughly 80% of those were seen once. Jointly, the top ten make up 1% of the sample.

Including the terminal cysteine and phenylalanine, the CDR3 comprises 15 residues. Only CDR3 DNA remains: 45 bases, in frame from the first base. The CDR1 and CDR2 encoded by the germline V gene are SGHTA and FQGNSA. Cut back by 3 bases and 5 bases, the V and J ends lie 13 bases apart. This receptor was taken from a man aged 25 to 40 in good health and CMV-seronegative. The sample consisted of PBMCs. The chain is encoded by TRBV7-2 joined to TRBJ2-2, and perhaps TRBD1 as D gene, on 5 matching bases. The CDR3 in this case is CASSFSSGKTGELFF. At the DNA level, the sequence is TGTGCCAGCAGCTTCTCGTCAGGGAAAACCGGGGAGCTGTTTTTT. With all but the CDR3 taken from the reference TRBV7-2 and TRBJ2-2 genes, the full variable domain is: GAGVSQSPSNKVTEKGKDVELRCDPISGHTALYWYRQSLGQGLEFLIYFQGNSAPDKSGLPSDRFSAERTGGSVSTLTIQRTQQEDSAVYLCASSFSSGKTGELFFGEGSRLTVL.